This TCR beta chain was sequenced during a study of CD8 T cells in Susac syndrome. The study, taken as a whole, reports: Only a relatively small number of individuals were included in the TCR sequencing and HLA analysis.

Sequencing of TCR beta, carried out with a high-throughput approach, was applied to CD8+ and CD4+ T cells from the blood. The multiple sclerosis controls comprised treatment-naive patients whose relapsing-remitting disease was stable or active. Germline V gene data show CDR1 as GTSNPN and CDR2 as SVGIG (reference sequence). V was clipped by 5 bases and J by 6 bases; unmatched bases: 7. The CDR3 is 13 amino acids. With random hexamers, about 0.5 to 1 ug RNA was reverse transcribed. Amplification of TCR beta CDR3 was carried out by immunoSEQ multiplex PCR, which covered 54 Vbeta and 13 Jbeta segments. TCRdb analysed the immunoSEQ multiplex PCR reads with MiXCR anew, one entry per CDR3 protein. Of 190,000 or so distinct CDR3 sequences listed, 90% to 95% are singletons. Comments on this clonotype: No antigen is known for it.

The material sequenced was CD4+ T cells from PBMCs. The source is a human donor with multiple sclerosis. The V and J genes are TRBV30 and TRBJ1-5; 7 bases align to TRBD1. The CDR3 coding sequence is TGTGCCTGGTCCCCAGGGGGGAGTCAGCCCCAGCATTTT. This sequence encodes CAWSPGGSQPQHF.